This TCR beta chain comes out of a study of memory B cells and T cells in multiple sclerosis (dated by TCRdb to the late 2010s). In terms of the full investigation: The study compared the TCR beta repertoires of autoproliferating peripheral T cells with those of brain lesion-infiltrating T cells in multiple sclerosis patients. TCR sequencing included a couple of multiple sclerosis patients for whom either brain lesions at autopsy or brain-infiltrating cells from biopsy were available.

Genomic DNA was extracted, and the immunoSEQ Platform was used to amplify TCRbeta CDR3 regions from that DNA. Multiplex PCR, high-throughput sequencing and a vendor bioinformatics pipeline were combined in the immunoSEQ assay. Per the original workflow: After discarding non-productive sequences and any CDR3s under 4 amino acids in length, clonotype frequencies were recalculated for each sample. In immunoSEQ Analyzer 2.0, shared clonotypes were identified as identical CDR3 amino acid, V gene and J gene sequences. Repertoire overlap was normalized by dividing shared clonotype counts by the product of both clone-set sizes, scaled by 1000 into arbitrary units. Entries here come from immuneACCESS through TCRdb and include only in-frame sequences with V and J called. Some clones fail to appear in such tables; in the studies checked, an unresolved V gene covers under half of the shortfall, and the cause of the remainder is unknown. The V and J calls and clone size are taken from that table; D and trimming were inferred from the DNA. This sample comprises some 48,000 clones, roughly 82% of them detected only once. About 1.1% of the sample comes from the top ten.

Overall results and qualifications from the work: Clone-set sizes differed between compartments, which influenced counts of shared clonotypes and required normalization.

A note on this clone: Its antigen is still unknown. Base-call qualities are not available, and no considerably larger clone is one nucleotide away.

After stimulus-free culture of CFSE-labeled PBMCs, the autoproliferating (CFSEdim) and non-proliferating (CFSEhi) T cell fractions were sequenced separately. Altogether, about 5.5x10^7 CFSE-labeled PBMCs were kept in culture for 7 days with no stimulus, after which the replicate wells were combined. PBMCs were labeled with roughly 0.5 uM CFSE and cultured in serum-free AIM-V medium without exogenous stimuli. PBMCs were isolated by Ficoll density gradient centrifugation and cryopreserved before use. Using a FACSAria III, live 7-AAD-negative cells were sorted, then washed with PBS and stored frozen at -80 degrees C as dry pellets. This clonotype was obtained from a human donor with multiple sclerosis. Sequencing input: PBMCs from blood kept in culture.

CDR3 protein: CSARDLAVCTF. The nucleotides are TGCAGTGCTAGAGATCTCGCCGTATGCACCTTC. The chain employs TRBV20-1 and TRBJ1-2; the D gene identity is not certain. CDR1 and CDR2, looked up from the germline V gene (reference sequence), are DFQATT and SNEGSKA. V and J are truncated by 0 bases and 13 bases respectively, leaving an intervening sequence of 12 bases. Measured from the cysteine to the phenylalanine, the CDR3 is 11 residues long. The entry retains the CDR3 DNA only, 33 bases that are in frame from base 1.